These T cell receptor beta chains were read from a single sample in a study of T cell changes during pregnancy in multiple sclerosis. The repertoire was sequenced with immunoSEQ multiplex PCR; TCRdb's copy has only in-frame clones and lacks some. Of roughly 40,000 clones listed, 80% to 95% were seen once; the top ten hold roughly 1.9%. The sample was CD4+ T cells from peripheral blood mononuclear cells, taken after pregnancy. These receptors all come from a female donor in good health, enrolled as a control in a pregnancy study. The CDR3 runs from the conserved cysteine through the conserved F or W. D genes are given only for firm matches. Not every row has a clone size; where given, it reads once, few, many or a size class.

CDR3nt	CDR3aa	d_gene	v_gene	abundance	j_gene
TGCAGCGTTGACGGGACTCCGAGCTCCTACAATGAGCAGTTCTTC	CSVDGTPSSYNEQFF	NA	TRBV29-1	NA	TRBJ2-1
TGTGCCATCAGTACCGGGACAGCGAATGAAAAACTGTTTTTT	CAISTGTANEKLFF	TRBD1	TRBV10-3	NA	TRBJ1-4
TGTGCCAGCAGTGCCATCGGGGGGGGGAGGAACACTGAAGCTTTCTTT	CASSAIGGGRNTEAFF	NA	TRBV6-1	NA	TRBJ1-1
TGTGCCAGCAGTGTGGACAGGCAAGGTGGCTACACCTTC	CASSVDRQGGYTF	TRBD1	TRBV28	NA	TRBJ1-2
TGTGCCAGCAGCTTGGAGGTCGGGAGAGCGGATACGCAGTATTTT	CASSLEVGRADTQYF	NA	TRBV5-6	NA	TRBJ2-3
TGTGCCAGCAGTGAACAGGGGCTCATGAACACTGAAGCTTTCTTT	CASSEQGLMNTEAFF	TRBD1	TRBV6-4	NA	TRBJ1-1
TGTGCCAGCAGCTCGGGACAGGGGGTTTCCTACAATGAGCAGTTCTTC	CASSSGQGVSYNEQFF	TRBD1	TRBV5-4	NA	TRBJ2-1
TGTGCCATCGGGGGACTAGCGGGAGTTAACAATGAGCAGTTCTTC	CAIGGLAGVNNEQFF	TRBD2	TRBV10-3	NA	TRBJ2-1
TGCAGTGCCGGACAGGGGATAGAAGCTTTCTTT	CSAGQGIEAFF	TRBD1	TRBV20-1	NA	TRBJ1-1
TGTGCCAGCAGTGGAGTCAGCGGGAGTAGGGTGCAGTACTTC	CASSGVSGSRVQYF	TRBD2	TRBV28	NA	TRBJ2-7
TGCAGCGTGATTCACCGGGACAAGAACAATGAGCAGTTCTTC	CSVIHRDKNNEQFF	NA	TRBV29-1	NA	TRBJ2-1
TGTGCCAGCATAGGACTCCAAGAGACCCAGTACTTC	CASIGLQETQYF	NA	TRBV2	NA	TRBJ2-5
TGTGCCAGCAGCTTACTTGGCGGGAGGGAGACCCAGTACTTC	CASSLLGGRETQYF	TRBD2	TRBV7-3	NA	TRBJ2-5
TGCAGCGTTATAAGGACAGGGGTTGGGGAGCAGTACTTC	CSVIRTGVGEQYF	TRBD1	TRBV29-1	NA	TRBJ2-7
TGTGCCAGCAGTGATACAGGGGCAAGACAGCCCCAGCATTTT	CASSDTGARQPQHF	TRBD1	TRBV6-1	NA	TRBJ1-5
TGTGCCAGCAAGAGACAGGACACTGAAGCTTTCTTT	CASKRQDTEAFF	NA	TRBV2	NA	TRBJ1-1
TGCGCCAGCAGCTCGGACGGAGGAAACGGTTCGCCCCTCCACTTT	CASSSDGGNGSPLHF	NA	TRBV5-1	NA	TRBJ1-6
TGTGCCAGCAGCGGGGGGAGCTACTATGGCTACACCTTC	CASSGGSYYGYTF	NA	TRBV6-1	NA	TRBJ1-2
TGTGCCAGCAGAAACGGGAGATCGTACGAGCAGTACTTC	CASRNGRSYEQYF	NA	TRBV6-5	NA	TRBJ2-7
TGTGCCAGCAGCGTTGACGGGAACCAAGAGACCCAGTACTTC	CASSVDGNQETQYF	NA	TRBV5-5	NA	TRBJ2-5
TGTGCCAGCAGCCCGAGGCCGAACACTGAAGCTTTCTTT	CASSPRPNTEAFF	NA	TRBV9	NA	TRBJ1-1
TGTGCCAGCAGTGAATTCGAGGGTTATGGCTACACCTTC	CASSEFEGYGYTF	NA	TRBV2	few	TRBJ1-2
TGTGCCAGCAGCTTGAGGGGACAGGTCACAGATACGCAGTATTTT	CASSLRGQVTDTQYF	TRBD1	TRBV5-8	NA	TRBJ2-3
TGTGCCAGTAGTATAGATCGTTACTATGGCTACACCTTC	CASSIDRYYGYTF	NA	TRBV19	NA	TRBJ1-2
TGTGCCAGCAGTGGTACAGGGATGAGGGAGACCCAGTACTTC	CASSGTGMRETQYF	NA	TRBV25-1	NA	TRBJ2-5
TGTGCCAGCAGCCAAGAAACGGGGGGGCCCTACGAGCAGTACTTC	CASSQETGGPYEQYF	TRBD2	TRBV4-2	NA	TRBJ2-7
TGTGCCAGCATCCCACAGGTGCCGAGCTCCTACAATGAGCAGTTCTTC	CASIPQVPSSYNEQFF	NA	TRBV28	NA	TRBJ2-1
TGTGCCAGCACTCCCCTGACTCTGAACACCGGGGAGCTGTTTTTT	CASTPLTLNTGELFF	NA	TRBV6-5	NA	TRBJ2-2
TGTGCCAGCAGCTTAGGTGCAGGGGGCATGAACACTGAAGCTTTCTTT	CASSLGAGGMNTEAFF	TRBD1	TRBV7-8	NA	TRBJ1-1
TGTGCCAGCAGCGGATACTACTACAATGAGCAGTTCTTC	CASSGYYYNEQFF	NA	TRBV5-4	NA	TRBJ2-1
TGTGCCAGCAGTTCCCCGGGACAGGGGTTCGACTACGAGCAGTACTTC	CASSSPGQGFDYEQYF	TRBD1	TRBV27	NA	TRBJ2-7
TGTGCCAGCCGACCGCGGGGGATCTATCAGCCCCAGCATTTT	CASRPRGIYQPQHF	NA	TRBV7-8	NA	TRBJ1-5
TGTGCCAGCAGTCTCAGGGGGCGGAGTAGCGGGGAGCTGTTTTTT	CASSLRGRSSGELFF	TRBD1	TRBV27	NA	TRBJ2-2
TGCGCCAGCAGCCAAGGGGCCAAACGGGGAACAAACAAAAACATTCAGTACTTC	CASSQGAKRGTNKNIQYF	NA	TRBV4-1	NA	TRBJ2-4
TGTGCCAGCAGTTACTCGCGATCGATATACGAGCAGTACTTC	CASSYSRSIYEQYF	NA	TRBV6-5	NA	TRBJ2-7
TGTGCCAGCAGCTTAATCGGTCCGAACACCGGGGAGCTGTTTTTT	CASSLIGPNTGELFF	NA	TRBV7-2	NA	TRBJ2-2
TGTGCCAGCAGCCTTTCGGCGGTCCCCAACGAGCAGTACTTC	CASSLSAVPNEQYF	NA	TRBV7-6	NA	TRBJ2-7
TGTGCTAGTGGTTTGGGGACGGGGTGGAGAACTGAAGCTTTCTTT	CASGLGTGWRTEAFF	NA	TRBV12-5	NA	TRBJ1-1
TGTGCCAGTAGTAAGGGGTCGCAAAACATTCAGTACTTC	CASSKGSQNIQYF	NA	TRBV19	NA	TRBJ2-4
TGCGCCAGCAGCTTGGTAGGCGGAGGCTCCTACAATGAGCAGTTCTTC	CASSLVGGGSYNEQFF	NA	TRBV5-1	NA	TRBJ2-1
TGTGCCAGCAATGACAGGGCGAACACCGGGGAGCTGTTTTTT	CASNDRANTGELFF	TRBD1	TRBV27	NA	TRBJ2-2
TGTGCCAGCAGCTTGGCCGGTGGGCGACAAGAGACCCAGTACTTC	CASSLAGGRQETQYF	NA	TRBV5-4	NA	TRBJ2-5
TGTGCCAGCCTTCCGCCGAGGGGGACTAGCTCCTACGAGCAGTACTTC	CASLPPRGTSSYEQYF	TRBD2	TRBV28	NA	TRBJ2-7
TGTGCCAGCATCGCCGACAGGGTTCGCTCACCCCTCCACTTT	CASIADRVRSPLHF	TRBD1	TRBV7-9	few	TRBJ1-6
TGTGCCAGCAGCCCGGGACAGCAGGTATCCTACGAGCAGTACTTC	CASSPGQQVSYEQYF	TRBD1	TRBV7-6	NA	TRBJ2-7
TGTGCCAGCAGCTTGTCCCGGCGGGGGTACAATGAGCAGTTCTTC	CASSLSRRGYNEQFF	TRBD2	TRBV5-4	NA	TRBJ2-1
TGTGCCAGCAGTACTAGCTGGGGGACCCAGTACTTC	CASSTSWGTQYF	NA	TRBV27	NA	TRBJ2-5
TGCGCCAGCAGTGACCTAGTCACCGGGGAGCTGTTTTTT	CASSDLVTGELFF	NA	TRBV10-1	NA	TRBJ2-2
TGTGCCAGCAGTCCCCGGACAGGGAACACTGAAGCTTTCTTT	CASSPRTGNTEAFF	TRBD1	TRBV2	NA	TRBJ1-1
TGTGCCAGCAGCCAAGATGGGAGCGGGGCAGATACGCAGTATTTT	CASSQDGSGADTQYF	TRBD2	TRBV4-2	NA	TRBJ2-3
TGTGCCAGCAGCTTAGCGGGGGCCACAGGCGAGCAGTACTTC	CASSLAGATGEQYF	NA	TRBV7-2	NA	TRBJ2-7
TGTGCCAGCAGCCCGGGACTAGCGGGGGGGAGTACGCAGTATTTT	CASSPGLAGGSTQYF	TRBD2	TRBV5-6	NA	TRBJ2-3